This T cell receptor (beta chain) was documented in a study of blood T cell repertoires in COVID-19. Study details: The samples span acute and convalescent COVID-19 from the United States, Italy and Spain.

Per the original data handling: Using reference gene primer amplification, nucleated cell counts were estimated. Assay used: immunoSEQ multiplex PCR; TCRdb lists only in-frame clones, some missing. V and J calls and clone size follow that table, whereas D and trimming were derived from the DNA. The sample lists fewer than 250,000 clones; 89% were seen once. Germline assignment: CDR1 SGHRS and CDR2 YFSETQ. The ends were cut back, 3 bases at V and 4 bases at J, with 13 bases in the middle. This CDR3 is built from 14 residues. This TCR came from a man between 60 and 75 years old who had recovered from COVID-19. The V call is TRBV5-1, the J call TRBJ2-5, with D maybe TRBD2 (7 bases). Sequencing was performed on peripheral blood. The CDR3, as DNA: TGCGCCAGCAGCTCTAGGGGGGGTGGAGAGACCCAGTACTTC. Translated: CASSSRGGGETQYF. The whole variable domain, remainder taken from reference TRBV5-1 and TRBJ2-5, is KAGVTQTPRYLIKTRGQQVTLSCSPISGHRSVSWYQQTPGQGLQFLFEYFSETQRNKGNFPGRFSGRQFSNSRSEMNVSTLELGDSALYLCASSSRGGGETQYFGPGTRLLVL.